This is a list of T cell receptor beta chains from one sample in a study of identical twins. Each CDR3 protein gets one entry after TCRdb re-called the 5' RACE reads with MiXCR. The sample carries roughly 290,000 distinct CDR3 sequences, roughly 10% recorded once. These sequences were also reported in another study, on yellow fever vaccine responses in identical twins.

Sequencing input: CD8+ T cells sorted from blood. The receptors were gathered from a young woman in good health. The CDR3 runs from the conserved cysteine through the conserved F or W. A D gene is named only where the DNA matches it firmly.

>.|TRBV5-1|14
CASSATTGYDGYTF
>.|TRBV11-3|15
CASSSSEEYQETQYF
>.|TRBV5-1|15
CASSLVGEGTGELFF
>.|TRBV7-9|13
CASRAASSYEQYF
>TRBD1|TRBV29-1|16
CSVEPSASGTEETQYF
>.|TRBV7-9|13
CASSAGWAPEAFF
>.|TRBV29-1|11
CSVDGDYEQYF
>.|TRBV27|16
CASSYTSGQHRYEQYF
>.|TRBV19|14
CASSTWDMVYGYTF
>.|TRBV12-3/TRBV12-4|15
CASRAAGPNTGELFF
>.|TRBV3-1|14
CASSQERWTETQYF
>TRBD2|TRBV4-3|14
CASSPGTSRYEQYF
>TRBD2|TRBV6-1|16
CASSPRTSGGGDTQYF
>.|TRBV11-2|15
CPSSLPGAAKNIQYF
>.|TRBV7-6|14
CASSLGLSTDTQYF
>TRBD1|TRBV28|15
CASILGTGYSYEQYF
>.|TRBV12-3/TRBV12-4|13
CASSFSRNTEAFF
>TRBD2|TRBV5-6|15
CASSFSSGRAFEQYF
>TRBD2|TRBV27|16
CASSGSSGGAKETQYF
>.|TRBV14|17
CASSPYEGLAAKNIQYF
>.|TRBV27|15
CASSLSKGWGETQYF
>.|TRBV2|14
CASSVVLVTETQYF
>.|TRBV7-9|12
CASSLGTGEAFF
>TRBD2|TRBV24-1|16
CATSDWGLAGEREQFF
>.|TRBV9|13
CASSIQSYNEQFF
>.|TRBV12-3/TRBV12-4|17
CASSPGAGDIGTGELFF
>.|TRBV13|13
CASSSILEMTQYF
>.|TRBV6-5|13
CASSYSLGDEQFF
>.|TRBV11-2|15
CASSFGSTLGYEQYF
>.|TRBV12-3/TRBV12-4|15
CASSLAAAMNTEAFF
>.|TRBV5-6|13
CASSLATAGELFF
>TRBD1|TRBV15|15
CATSIGTGSHYEQYF
>TRBD1|TRBV27|12
CASTDRGGEQYF
>.|TRBV5-1|14
CASAAGLHSYEQYF
>TRBD1|TRBV27|13
CASSTTGGKAQHF
>TRBD2|TRBV9|18
CASSVSGRRDANYNEQFF
>.|TRBV6-5|13
CASSYSFGSAEYF
>.|TRBV10-2|14
CASSPSENTGELFF
>TRBD1|TRBV9|15
CASSPRTGVGNEQFF
>TRBD1|TRBV7-9|16
CASSSGGDRPHTEAFF
>TRBD2|TRBV10-3|14
CAIRGLAESYEQYF
>TRBD2|TRBV11-1|21
CASSNTGTSGPPLQYPDTQYF
>.|TRBV5-6|15
CASSGSRTVSYEQYF
>.|TRBV6-2/TRBV6-3|14
CASSYLGPGETQYF
>TRBD2|TRBV7-8|20
CASSLGVAGLADPFSGELFF
>.|TRBV6-2/TRBV6-3|14
CASQDRVNTDTQYF
>TRBD2|TRBV6-1|18
CASSAVLAGGGVRDTQYF
>TRBD2|TRBV25-1|14
CASSGLAHTGELFF
>TRBD2|TRBV3-1|15
CASSQLAGAYNEQFF
>.|TRBV27|14
CASSFTGPPYEQYF
>.|TRBV9|15
CASSVRSGGRETQYF
>.|TRBV30|14
CAWKLWGFEDEQYF
>.|TRBV11-2|14
CASSLAGAQETQYF